One TCR beta chain is described in this entry. The antigen is unknown. The germline V gene encodes CDR1 MNHEY and CDR2 SVGAGI. The CDR3 has 16 residues. V trimming: 2 bases; J trimming: 8 bases; junction bases outside the gene matches: 10. The sample originates from a study of shared clonotypes between healthy human individuals. Study conclusions and caveats: Clonotype sharing among donors, it was expected, would be affected by sequencing depth. Exclusively blood specimens were collected; tissue repertoires likely differ. The four-donor shared clonotypes exceeded non-shared clonotypes in generation probability, with non-shared ones scoring lower.

Positively selected for CCR7, the CD45RO-negative cells used as naive CD8 cells excluded terminally differentiated effector memory CD45RA+ cells. Only in-frame clones appear in the TCRdb table, and some are missing; sequencing was by immunoSEQ multiplex PCR. The table has over 2 million clones, approximately 94% seen once. This sequence was found in a man between 18 and 29 years old in good health. This chain uses TRBV6-5 with TRBJ2-1; TRBD2 aligns across 9 bases. Sequencing was done on a sample of naive CD8+ T cells sorted from blood. The CDR3 sequence: CASSYVLAGEGDEQFF. As DNA, the CDR3 is TGTGCCAGCAGTTACGTATTAGCGGGAGAGGGCGATGAGCAGTTCTTC.